Listed below are T cell receptor beta chains from one sample, sequenced in a study of cytomegalovirus exposure and HLA in healthy donors. Sequencing used immunoSEQ multiplex PCR; TCRdb keeps in-frame clones, though not all of them. The table for this sample gives some 130,000 clones. The sample taken for sequencing was PBMCs. The receptors come from a man aged 18 to 35 in good health and CMV-seronegative. The CDR3 runs from the conserved cysteine through the conserved F or W. Fields, in order: V gene, J gene, CDR3 protein.

TRBV10-3	TRBJ2-2	CAISLGQGAAGELFF
TRBV7-9	TRBJ1-3	CASSPRQVPNTIYF
TRBV5-4	TRBJ2-2	CASSLGLGRRTGELFF
TRBV6-4	TRBJ2-5	CASSDQQETQYF
TRBV10-3	TRBJ1-2	CAISASGGTYGYTF
TRBV6-5	TRBJ1-2	CASSYSRTGGIGYTF
TRBV28	TRBJ1-2	CASSAGQGYGYTF
TRBV6-5	TRBJ2-7	CASSSQGAYEQYF
TRBV19	TRBJ2-3	CASSIQRGTDTQYF
TRBV10-3	TRBJ1-5	CAISDIRRTQTGQPQHF
TRBV28	TRBJ1-3	CASSRGGTSSGNTIYF
TRBV4-3	TRBJ2-2	CASSRKREGLTGELFF
TRBV28	TRBJ1-2	CASRSPGQDNYGYTF
TRBV27	TRBJ1-1	CASQGGNTEAFF
TRBV9	TRBJ1-4	CASSVRVTNEKLFF
TRBV18	TRBJ2-3	CASSPREGLGTDTQYF
TRBV28	TRBJ1-1	CASSLRKQVNTEAFF
TRBV28	TRBJ2-2	CASSVDRRSLGELFF
TRBV6-6	TRBJ2-7	CASRAGTYEQYF
TRBV15	TRBJ1-3	CATSRETGPAGNTIYF
TRBV5-4	TRBJ1-1	CASSGGQGWTEAFF
TRBV30	TRBJ2-7	CAWGLGQGSYEQYF
TRBV29-1	TRBJ2-5	CSVEDRPRVFNETQYF
TRBV27	TRBJ2-7	CASSPGLTYSYEQYF
TRBV2	TRBJ2-2	CASSPGHSGELFF
TRBV19	TRBJ1-1	CEISRQGAMNTEAFF
TRBV9	TRBJ2-7	CASSVSPESSYEQYF
TRBV6-5	TRBJ2-7	CASSMSTAYEQYF
TRBV28	TRBJ2-7	CASRNWDISREQYF
TRBV5-1	TRBJ1-1	CASSSGQVGDTEAFF
TRBV7-8	TRBJ2-1	CASSPTPRLAYHEQFF
TRBV29-1	TRBJ2-1	CSVGGTQGSPYNEQFF
TRBV5-8	TRBJ1-6	CASSLRQGNSPLHF
TRBV19	TRBJ1-5	CASRDSSNQPQHF
TRBV28	TRBJ2-7	CASSQTNGLASYEQYF
TRBV2	TRBJ2-1	CASSRQGRNEQFF
TRBV7-2	TRBJ2-7	CASSLTGTDTFEQYF
TRBV11-2	.	CASSDRTGYEQYF
TRBV5-4	TRBJ2-1	CASSDPGLGNNEQFF
TRBV27	TRBJ2-7	CASSPNSGGPGSEQYF
TRBV5-1	TRBJ2-2	CASSGKVGAGELFF
TRBV5-4	TRBJ1-4	CASSIGTEMFF